The following is a T cell receptor beta chain sequence with its context. The sample belongs to a study of blood T cell repertoires in COVID-19. Study summary: Cohort 3 donors were reported recovered after two negative PCRs, clearance, or symptom resolution. From the United States, Italy and Spain came samples of acute and convalescent COVID-19.

This CDR3 is 12 amino acids long. Trimming shortened V by 6 bases and J by 3 bases, and 8 bases separated the two germline ends. Germline assignment: CDR1 MNHNS and CDR2 SASEGT. Study processing details: Estimation of nucleated cell counts relied on the amplification of reference gene primers. The protocol was immunoSEQ multiplex PCR, while the TCRdb copy is restricted to in-frame clones and leaves out a portion. V, J and clone size are taken as reported in that table, and D and trimming were inferred from the DNA itself. The sample records approximately 190,000 clones, 86% being singletons. Membership in each cohort depended on participant-reported clinical history.

Sequenced material: PBMCs or T cells enriched from blood (not recorded which). V is TRBV6-1 and J is TRBJ1-1; a possible D gene is TRBD1 (5 bases). The source is a woman between 40 and 50 years old in a cohort exposed to, infected with or recovered from COVID-19 (not recorded which). The CDR3 DNA is TGTGCCAGCAGGCCGGGGGACACTGAAGCTTTCTTT. It encodes CASRPGDTEAFF.